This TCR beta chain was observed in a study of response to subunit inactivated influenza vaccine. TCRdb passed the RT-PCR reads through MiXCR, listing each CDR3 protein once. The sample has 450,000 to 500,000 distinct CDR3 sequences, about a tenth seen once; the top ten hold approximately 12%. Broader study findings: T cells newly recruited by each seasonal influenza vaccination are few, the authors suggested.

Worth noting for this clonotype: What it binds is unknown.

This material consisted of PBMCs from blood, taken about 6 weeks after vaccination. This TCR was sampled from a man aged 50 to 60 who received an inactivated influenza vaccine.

CDR3 DNA sequence: TGTGCCACCAGCAGGACGGGGGGGCCGGCCGGGGAGCTGTTTTTT. Its translation is CATSRTGGPAGELFF. The rearrangement joins TRBV15 to TRBJ2-2; 8 nucleotides agree with TRBD2. The CDR3 is made up of 15 amino acids. Germline lookup yields CDR1 LNHNV and CDR2 YYDKDF (reference sequence). The ends lost 3 bases at V and 6 bases at J; junction bases unmatched: 6.